The text below deals with one T cell receptor beta chain. The antigen remains unidentified. The CDR3 is 15 amino acids. Germline V CDR1 and CDR2: SGHDT, YYEEEE. Naive CD8 cells lacked CD45RO and underwent positive selection for CCR7, leaving out terminally differentiated effector memory CD45RA+ cells. Assay: immunoSEQ multiplex PCR; the TCRdb copy retains only in-frame clones and omits some. The sample has roughly 650,000 clones, around 96% seen once. The entry originates in a study of shared clonotypes between healthy human individuals. The wider study: Every donor yielded three CD4 naive, three CD4 memory, two CD8 naive and one CD8 memory plate.

Study outcomes and limitations: On the whole, naive subsets had larger estimated richness than memory subsets had. Few donors limited the genetic and exposure-history diversity represented. Sharing across a handful of donors was seen in 5% to 5.5% of naive CD4 clonotypes.

The source of this sequence is a woman in her twenties or thirties in good health. This chain connects TRBV5-6 to TRBJ2-5, with 9 bases matching TRBD2. The DNA end lines up better with TRBJ2-7; the J call may be wrong. Material: naive CD8+ T cells sorted from blood. This chain's CDR3 is CASSNSGSGIDEQYF. In DNA, the CDR3 is TGTGCCAGCAGCAATAGCGGGAGTGGTATCGACGAGCAGTACTTC.